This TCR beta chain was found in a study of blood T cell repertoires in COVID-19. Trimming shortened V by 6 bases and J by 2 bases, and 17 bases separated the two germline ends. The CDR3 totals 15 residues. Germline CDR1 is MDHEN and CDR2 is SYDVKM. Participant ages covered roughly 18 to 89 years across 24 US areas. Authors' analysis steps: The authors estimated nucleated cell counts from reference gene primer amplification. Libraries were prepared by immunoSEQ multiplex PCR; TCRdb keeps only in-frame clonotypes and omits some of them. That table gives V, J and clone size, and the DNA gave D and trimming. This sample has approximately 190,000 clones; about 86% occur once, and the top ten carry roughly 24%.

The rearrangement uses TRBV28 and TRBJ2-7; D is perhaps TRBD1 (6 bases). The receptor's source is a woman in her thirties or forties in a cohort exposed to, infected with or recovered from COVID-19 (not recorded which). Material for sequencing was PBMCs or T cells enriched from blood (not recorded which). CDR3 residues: CASRFILQGTYEQYF. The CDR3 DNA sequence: TGTGCCAGCAGATTTATACTACAGGGTACCTACGAGCAGTACTTC.